This T cell receptor beta chain stems from a study of beta chain features in type 1 diabetes. Findings and caveats of the study: An over-representation of cells with high TCR expression could result from cDNA sequencing.

The V gene lost 5 bases and the J gene lost 2 bases, with 22 bases spanning the gap. Germline values: CDR1 LNHDA, CDR2 SQIVND (reference sequence). CDR3 length: 17 amino acids. Remarks on this clone: Its matching antigen is unknown.

Isolated RNA was reverse transcribed in full, so expressed TCRB transcripts were sequenced. The table came from immunoSEQ multiplex PCR; TCRdb's copy has only in-frame clones and leaves some out. The sample carries 900,000 or so clones, about a sixth recorded once. Sequencing was carried out using naive CD4+ T cells from blood. This TCR came from a woman aged 18-30 years in good health. This rearrangement joins TRBV19 to TRBJ2-7, with TRBD1 as a possible D gene (6 bases). CDR3 region: CASSDKTGYAYTYEQYF. CDR3 nucleotides: TGTGCCAGTAGTGATAAGACAGGATACGCCTACACCTACGAGCAGTACTTC.